Each of the 5 T cell receptor beta chains below was sequenced from the same sample in a study of blood T cell repertoires in COVID-19 (dated by TCRdb to 2020 to 2022). Preparation of the library involved the immunoSEQ multiplex PCR assay. Entries here come from immuneACCESS through TCRdb and include only in-frame sequences with V and J called. Some clones fail to appear in such tables; in the studies checked, an unresolved V gene covers under half of the shortfall, and the cause of the remainder is unknown. The sample contains about 160,000 clones, 70% to 90% of them found a single time. 8.3% of the sample comes from the top ten. The sample taken for sequencing was peripheral blood. These receptors came from a woman aged 60-75 years with COVID-19, enrolled during active disease.

V and J are TRBV6-2 or TRBV6-3 and TRBJ2-5; no reliable D call. In germline, CDR1 is MNHEY, CDR2 SVGEGT. The V and J ends lost 3 bases and 0 bases respectively, with 8 bases between them. The CDR3 spans 14 residues. Written as DNA, the CDR3 is TGTGCCAGCAGTTATCTGCTAAACCAAGAGACCCAGTACTTC. This encodes CASSYLLNQETQYF.

CDR3 sequence reads: CASNVGVKNIQYF. The CDR3 coding sequence is TGTGCCAGCAACGTGGGAGTCAAAAACATTCAGTACTTC. This chain links TRBV2 with TRBJ2-4; D perhaps matches TRBD2 (5 bases). Germline V gene data show CDR1 as SNHLY and CDR2 as FYNNEI. V lost 7 bases, J lost 3 bases, and 10 bases lay in between. The CDR3 extends over 13 amino acids. Full variable domain (outside the CDR3, taken from reference TRBV2 and TRBJ2-4): EPEVTQTPSHQVTQMGQEVILRCVPISNHLYFYWYRQILGQKVEFLVSFYNNEISEKSEIFDDQFSVERPDGSNFTLKIRSTKLEDSAMYFCASNVGVKNIQYFGAGTRLSVL.

This rearrangement joins TRBV27 to TRBJ1-1, with D maybe TRBD1 (5 bases). Germline V CDR1 and CDR2: MNHEY, SMNVEV (reference sequence). The CDR3 totals 16 residues. The germline V and J ends were trimmed by 6 bases and 5 bases, with 22 bases remaining between them. CDR3 in amino acids: CASSLQPGGVGTEAFF. CDR3 DNA sequence: TGTGCCAGCAGCCTTCAACCCGGGGGAGTAGGGACTGAAGCTTTCTTT.

V usage is TRBV9 and J usage is TRBJ2-1; 11 nucleotides line up with TRBD2. The CDR3 is made up of 19 amino acids. With V trimmed by 0 bases and J by 4 bases, 12 bases remained unmatched. Germline-derived CDR1 and CDR2 are SGDLS and YYNGEE. The CDR3 protein is CASSVEGVPGLAAYNEQFF. DNA for the CDR3: TGTGCCAGCAGCGTAGAAGGGGTGCCGGGACTAGCGGCGTACAATGAGCAGTTCTTC.

This chain joins TRBV3-1 (or the pseudogene TRBV3-2) and TRBJ2-6; D possibly corresponds to TRBD2 (6 bases). CDR1 LGHDT and CDR2 YNNKEL come from the germline V gene (reference sequence). Trimming cost V 3 bases and J 0 bases, with 12 bases left between them. The CDR3 length is 17 residues. The CDR3: CASSQETGGSGANVLTF. In DNA, the CDR3 is TGTGCCAGCAGCCAGGAAACCGGGGGCTCTGGGGCCAACGTCCTGACTTTC.